Listed below are T cell receptor beta chains from one sample, sequenced in a study of cytomegalovirus exposure and HLA in healthy donors. Assay used: immunoSEQ multiplex PCR; TCRdb lists only in-frame clones, some missing. The repertoire holds roughly 110,000 clones, with 65% to 80% as singletons. Specimen: PBMCs. Receptors originate from a male donor in good health and CMV-seropositive. CDR3s include the opening cysteine and the closing phenylalanine or tryptophan. The order of the fields is J gene, D gene, V gene, clone size, CDR3 DNA, CDR3 protein. The D gene is left open where the match is weak. Clone size, where shown, is once, few, many, or a class for clones that have expanded.

J: TRBJ2-5
D: .
V: TRBV7-9
size: .
DNA: TGTGCCAGCAGCTTGGCGGGATGGGAGACCCAGTACTTC
CDR3: CASSLAGWETQYF

J: TRBJ1-4
D: .
V: TRBV4-3
size: .
DNA: TGCGCCAGCAGCCAAGATTATCTAGGCACACACGTTGCAACTAATGAAAAACTGTTTTTT
CDR3: CASSQDYLGTHVATNEKLFF

J: TRBJ1-2
D: .
V: TRBV2
size: once
DNA: TGTGCCAGCACCCTACAGAGTACTAACTATGGCTACACCTTC
CDR3: CASTLQSTNYGYTF

J: TRBJ2-7
D: TRBD2
V: TRBV7-9
size: .
DNA: TGTGCCAGCAGCCCTCAGAGCGGGAAGTTAGACGAGCAGTACTTC
CDR3: CASSPQSGKLDEQYF

J: TRBJ1-4
D: TRBD1
V: TRBV9
size: .
DNA: TGTGCCAGCAGCGGTGGACAGGCGGAGGAAAAACTGTTTTTT
CDR3: CASSGGQAEEKLFF

J: TRBJ2-1
D: TRBD1
V: TRBV5-1
size: .
DNA: TGCGCCAGCAGCTTGGACAGGGGATACAATGAGCAGTTCTTC
CDR3: CASSLDRGYNEQFF

J: TRBJ2-7
D: TRBD1
V: TRBV2
size: .
DNA: TGTGCCGGAAGACAGGGGTCGGTCGATTACGAGCAGTACTTC
CDR3: CAGRQGSVDYEQYF

J: TRBJ2-5
D: .
V: TRBV5-6
size: .
DNA: TGTGCCAGCAGCTTGGGCAGGCCGGAGACCCAGTACTTC
CDR3: CASSLGRPETQYF

J: TRBJ1-4
D: TRBD1
V: TRBV5-4
size: .
DNA: TGTGCCAGCAGCCCGGGACAGGGGACTGATGAAAAACTGTTTTTT
CDR3: CASSPGQGTDEKLFF

J: TRBJ2-7
D: TRBD2
V: TRBV29-1
size: .
DNA: TGCAGCGTTGACGGGACTAGCGGGAGTATCCACGACGAGCGGTACTTC
CDR3: CSVDGTSGSIHDERYF

J: TRBJ2-7
D: TRBD2
V: TRBV27
size: .
DNA: TGTGCCAGCGGGGGGGAGCGGGAGGTCTCCTACGAGCAGTACTTC
CDR3: CASGGEREVSYEQYF

J: TRBJ1-1
D: TRBD1
V: TRBV6-5
size: few
DNA: TGTGCCAGCAGTTACCAAGGGACAGGGTATACTGAAGCTTTCTTT
CDR3: CASSYQGTGYTEAFF

J: TRBJ2-5
D: TRBD1
V: TRBV4-2
size: .
DNA: TGTGCCAGCAGCCAGCAGACAGGGCTGCAAGAGACCCAGTACTTC
CDR3: CASSQQTGLQETQYF

J: TRBJ1-1
D: TRBD1
V: TRBV5-1
size: .
DNA: TGCGCCAGCAGCTGGGACAGAATGAACACTGAAGCTTTCTTT
CDR3: CASSWDRMNTEAFF

J: TRBJ1-2
D: .
V: TRBV19
size: .
DNA: TGTGCCAGTAGAAAGACGGCGGATTATGGCTACACCTTC
CDR3: CASRKTADYGYTF

J: TRBJ1-2
D: .
V: TRBV19
size: .
DNA: TGTGCCAGTAGTTGGCCTCTCGCACAGGGTAGAAGTGGTGGCTACACCTTC
CDR3: CASSWPLAQGRSGGYTF

J: TRBJ1-4
D: .
V: TRBV7-9
size: once
DNA: TGTGCCAGCAGCTTAGGGGGACAAACGCGAGAAAAACTGTTTTTT
CDR3: CASSLGGQTREKLFF

J: TRBJ1-3
D: TRBD1
V: TRBV9
size: once
DNA: TGTGCCAGCAGCGTAGCTGCAGGGGGATGGTCGGGAAACACCATATATTTT
CDR3: CASSVAAGGWSGNTIYF

J: TRBJ2-1
D: TRBD2
V: TRBV28
size: .
DNA: TGTGCCAGCAGTCCATCTAGCGGGGGGATAATATACAATGAGCAGTTCTTC
CDR3: CASSPSSGGIIYNEQFF

J: TRBJ2-7
D: .
V: TRBV7-2
size: .
DNA: TGTGCCAGCAGCTTAGGCGGTGCCGACGAGCAGTACTTC
CDR3: CASSLGGADEQYF

J: TRBJ1-2
D: .
V: TRBV7-2
size: .
DNA: TGTGCCAGCAGCGGGGGGGACCGCTTTGGCTACACCTTC
CDR3: CASSGGDRFGYTF

J: TRBJ1-2
D: .
V: TRBV29-1
size: .
DNA: TGCAGCGTAGCAACAGGCCATGGCTACACCTTC
CDR3: CSVATGHGYTF

J: TRBJ2-1
D: .
V: TRBV27
size: once
DNA: TGTGCCACAGCCCGGGGACTTTACAATGAGCAGTTCTTC
CDR3: CATARGLYNEQFF

J: TRBJ2-7
D: .
V: TRBV5-1
size: .
DNA: TGCGCCAGCAGCTTGGATCCAGGAAGCTCCTACGAGCAGTACTTC
CDR3: CASSLDPGSSYEQYF

J: TRBJ1-1
D: TRBD1
V: TRBV5-1
size: .
DNA: TGCGCTACCGGACAGGGGACGGCGAACACTGAAGCTTTCTTT
CDR3: CATGQGTANTEAFF

J: TRBJ1-5
D: TRBD1
V: TRBV2
size: .
DNA: TGTGCCAGCAGTGAAGCACAGGGGTATAGCAATCAGCCCCAGCATTTT
CDR3: CASSEAQGYSNQPQHF

J: TRBJ1-5
D: .
V: TRBV15
size: .
DNA: TGTGCCACCAGCAGAGCGGGGGATCAGCCCCAGCATTTT
CDR3: CATSRAGDQPQHF

J: TRBJ2-7
D: TRBD1
V: TRBV13
size: once
DNA: TGTGCCAGCAGCCCCGGGACAGGGTCCTACGAGCAGTACTTC
CDR3: CASSPGTGSYEQYF

J: TRBJ2-7
D: TRBD2
V: TRBV14
size: few
DNA: TGTGCCAGCAGCCTCGGGAGGCCCTCAGTCTACGAGCAGTACTTC
CDR3: CASSLGRPSVYEQYF

J: TRBJ1-4
D: TRBD1
V: TRBV4-2
size: few
DNA: TGTGCCAGCAGCAGAACCGGGACAGGGGATGAAAAACTGTTTTTT
CDR3: CASSRTGTGDEKLFF

J: TRBJ2-7
D: .
V: TRBV7-9
size: .
DNA: TGTGCCAGCAGCTCGACACAAAGCTCCTACGAGCAGTACTTC
CDR3: CASSSTQSSYEQYF

J: TRBJ1-5
D: TRBD1
V: TRBV6-5
size: .
DNA: TGTGCCAGCACCCAACCGGGACAGGGAAATCAGCCCCAGCATTTT
CDR3: CASTQPGQGNQPQHF

J: TRBJ2-5
D: TRBD1
V: TRBV2
size: once
DNA: TGTGCCAGCACCGGGGACAGACAAGAGACCCAGTACTTC
CDR3: CASTGDRQETQYF

J: TRBJ1-1
D: TRBD1
V: TRBV5-1
size: .
DNA: TGCGCCAGCAACAGGGGGGGTGCGGGCACTGAAGCTTTCTTT
CDR3: CASNRGGAGTEAFF

J: TRBJ2-1
D: TRBD2
V: TRBV7-3
size: .
DNA: TGTGCCAGCAGCCCACCCCAGCGGGGGTACAATGAGCAGTTCTTC
CDR3: CASSPPQRGYNEQFF

J: TRBJ1-1
D: .
V: TRBV27
size: .
DNA: TGTGCCAGCAGTTTATCGACGGGAAACACTGAAGCTTTCTTT
CDR3: CASSLSTGNTEAFF

J: TRBJ1-1
D: TRBD1
V: TRBV29-1
size: few
DNA: TGCAGCGTTAAACCCGGGACAGGGACGACTGAAGCTTTCTTT
CDR3: CSVKPGTGTTEAFF

J: TRBJ2-3
D: .
V: TRBV15
size: .
DNA: TGTGCCACCAGCAGAGGTTCTTTACTAGCAGGAGGGGCAGATACGCAGTATTTT
CDR3: CATSRGSLLAGGADTQYF

J: TRBJ2-7
D: TRBD2
V: TRBV5-4
size: .
DNA: TGTGCCAGCAGCTTGAAACTAGCGGGAGTCGAGCAGTACTTC
CDR3: CASSLKLAGVEQYF